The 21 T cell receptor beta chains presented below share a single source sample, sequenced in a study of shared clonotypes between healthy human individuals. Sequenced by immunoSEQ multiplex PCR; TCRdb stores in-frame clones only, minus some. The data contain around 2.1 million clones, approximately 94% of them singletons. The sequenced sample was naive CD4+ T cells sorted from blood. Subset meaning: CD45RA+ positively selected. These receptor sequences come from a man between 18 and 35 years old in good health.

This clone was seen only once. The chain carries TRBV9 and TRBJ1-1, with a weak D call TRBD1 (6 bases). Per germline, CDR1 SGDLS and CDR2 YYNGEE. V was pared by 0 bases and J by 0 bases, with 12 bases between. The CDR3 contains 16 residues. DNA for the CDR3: TGTGCCAGCAGCGTAGGAGGGGGGGTTATGAACACTGAAGCTTTCTTT. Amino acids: CASSVGGGVMNTEAFF. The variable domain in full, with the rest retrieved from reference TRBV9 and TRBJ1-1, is DSGVTQTPKHLITATGQRVTLRCSPRSGDLSVYWYQQSLDQGLQFLIQYYNGEERAKGNILERFSAQQFPDLHSELNLSSLELGDSALYFCASSVGGGVMNTEAFFGQGTRLTVV.

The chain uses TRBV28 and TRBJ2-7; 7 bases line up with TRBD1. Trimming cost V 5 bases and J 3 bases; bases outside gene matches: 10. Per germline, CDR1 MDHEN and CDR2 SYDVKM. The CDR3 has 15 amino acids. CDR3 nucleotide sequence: TGTGCCAGCAGTCCCGACAGGGCTAGGGGCTACGAGCAGTACTTC. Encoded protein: CASSPDRARGYEQYF.

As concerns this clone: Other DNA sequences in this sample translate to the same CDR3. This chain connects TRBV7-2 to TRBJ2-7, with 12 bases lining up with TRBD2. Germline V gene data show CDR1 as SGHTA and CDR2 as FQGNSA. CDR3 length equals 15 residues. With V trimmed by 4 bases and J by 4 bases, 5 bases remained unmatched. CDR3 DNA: TGTGCCAGCAGCTATCTAGCGGGAGGGAGTTACGAGCAGTACTTC. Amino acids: CASSYLAGGSYEQYF.

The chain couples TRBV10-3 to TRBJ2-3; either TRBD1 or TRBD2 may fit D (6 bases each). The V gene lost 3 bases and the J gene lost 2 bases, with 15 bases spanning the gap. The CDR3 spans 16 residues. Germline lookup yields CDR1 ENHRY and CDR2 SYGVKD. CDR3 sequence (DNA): TGTGCCATCAGTGATCTCGCGGGACAATCCACAGATACGCAGTATTTT. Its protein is CAISDLAGQSTDTQYF.

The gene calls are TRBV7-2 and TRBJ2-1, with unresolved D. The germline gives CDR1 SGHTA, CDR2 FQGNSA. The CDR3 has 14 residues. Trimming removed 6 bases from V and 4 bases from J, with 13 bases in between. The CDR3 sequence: CASSLGLGYNEQFF. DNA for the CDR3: TGTGCCAGCAGTTTGGGTCTAGGGTACAATGAGCAGTTCTTC.

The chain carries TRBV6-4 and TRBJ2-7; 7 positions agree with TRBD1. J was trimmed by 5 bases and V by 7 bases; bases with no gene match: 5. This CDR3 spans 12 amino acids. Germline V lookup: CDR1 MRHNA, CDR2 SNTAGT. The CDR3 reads CASTLRGHEQYF. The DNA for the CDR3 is TGTGCCAGCACCTTAAGGGGGCACGAGCAGTACTTC.

For the CDR3, the DNA is TGCGCCAGCAGCTTGGCCGGGTCAGGCCTCACCGGCTACACCTTC. This sequence encodes CASSLAGSGLTGYTF. This rearrangement joins TRBV5-1 to TRBJ1-2; D not certain. Germline V lookup: CDR1 SGHRS, CDR2 YFSETQ. This CDR3 spans 15 amino acids. V lost 0 bases and J 8 bases, leaving 17 bases between the germline ends.

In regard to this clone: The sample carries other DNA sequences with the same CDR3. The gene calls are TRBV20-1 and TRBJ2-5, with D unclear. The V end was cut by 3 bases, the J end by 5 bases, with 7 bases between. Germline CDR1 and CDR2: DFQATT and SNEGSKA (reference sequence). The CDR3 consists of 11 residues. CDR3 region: CSASLGETQYF. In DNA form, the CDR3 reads TGCAGTGCTAGTTTGGGGGAGACCCAGTACTTC.

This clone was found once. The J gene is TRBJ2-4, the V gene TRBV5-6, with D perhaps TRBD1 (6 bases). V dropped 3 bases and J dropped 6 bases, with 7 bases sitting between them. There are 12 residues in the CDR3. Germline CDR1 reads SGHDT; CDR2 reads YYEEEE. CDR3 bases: TGTGCCAGCAGCTGGGGGCTAAACATTCAGTACTTC. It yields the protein CASSWGLNIQYF.

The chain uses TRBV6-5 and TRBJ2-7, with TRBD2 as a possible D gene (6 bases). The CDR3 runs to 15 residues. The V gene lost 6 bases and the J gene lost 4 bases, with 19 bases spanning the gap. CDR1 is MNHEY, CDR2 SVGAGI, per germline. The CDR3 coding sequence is TGTGCCAGCAGCATAAGACTAGGTACCTTTTACGAGCAGTACTTC. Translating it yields CASSIRLGTFYEQYF.

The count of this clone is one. The CDR3 loop reads CASRLTGTGAYEQYF. The CDR3 DNA sequence: TGTGCCAGCAGGCTGACCGGGACAGGGGCCTACGAGCAGTACTTC. V is TRBV5-6 and J is TRBJ2-7; 10 nucleotides agree with TRBD1. Germline values: CDR1 SGHDT, CDR2 YYEEEE. Germline trimming cut 5 bases from V and 2 bases from J; bases unmatched to any gene: 7. The CDR3 has 15 residues.

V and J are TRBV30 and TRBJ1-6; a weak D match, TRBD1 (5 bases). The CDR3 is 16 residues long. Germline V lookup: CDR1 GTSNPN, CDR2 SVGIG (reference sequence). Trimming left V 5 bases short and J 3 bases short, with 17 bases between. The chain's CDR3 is CAWERAGTLYNSPLHF. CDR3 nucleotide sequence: TGTGCCTGGGAACGAGCTGGGACTCTCTATAATTCACCCCTCCACTTT.

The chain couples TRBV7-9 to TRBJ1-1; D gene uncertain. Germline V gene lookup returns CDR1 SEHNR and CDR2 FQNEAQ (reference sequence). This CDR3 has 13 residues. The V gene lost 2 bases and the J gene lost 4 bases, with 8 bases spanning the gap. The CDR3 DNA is TGTGCCAGCAGCTTATCTGGGGTCACTGAAGCTTTCTTT. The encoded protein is CASSLSGVTEAFF.

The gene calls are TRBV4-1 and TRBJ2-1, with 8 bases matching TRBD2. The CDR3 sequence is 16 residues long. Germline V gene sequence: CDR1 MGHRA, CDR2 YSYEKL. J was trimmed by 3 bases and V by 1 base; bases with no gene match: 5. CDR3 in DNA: TGCGCCAGCAGCCAAGGATTAGCGGGACTCTACAATGAGCAGTTCTTC. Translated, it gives CASSQGLAGLYNEQFF.

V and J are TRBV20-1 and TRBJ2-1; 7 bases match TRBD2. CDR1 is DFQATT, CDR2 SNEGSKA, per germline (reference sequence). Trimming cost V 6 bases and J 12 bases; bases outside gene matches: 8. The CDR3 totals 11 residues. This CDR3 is CSAEGGLGQFF. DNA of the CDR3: TGCAGTGCCGAGGGAGGGCTAGGGCAGTTCTTC.

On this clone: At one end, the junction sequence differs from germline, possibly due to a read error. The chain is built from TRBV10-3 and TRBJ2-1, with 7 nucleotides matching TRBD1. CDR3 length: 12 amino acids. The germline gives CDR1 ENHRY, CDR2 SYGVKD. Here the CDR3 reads CAISDTGAAGLF. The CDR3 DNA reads TGTGCCATCAGTGATACAGGGGCCGCCGGACTCTTC.

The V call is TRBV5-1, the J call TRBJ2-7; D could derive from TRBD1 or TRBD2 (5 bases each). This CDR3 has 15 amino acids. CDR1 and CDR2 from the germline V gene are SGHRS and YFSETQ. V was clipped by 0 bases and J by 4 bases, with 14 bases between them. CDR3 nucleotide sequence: TGCGCCAGCAGCTTGGGAGGTTTAGGGGAGTACGAGCAGTACTTC. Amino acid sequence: CASSLGGLGEYEQYF.

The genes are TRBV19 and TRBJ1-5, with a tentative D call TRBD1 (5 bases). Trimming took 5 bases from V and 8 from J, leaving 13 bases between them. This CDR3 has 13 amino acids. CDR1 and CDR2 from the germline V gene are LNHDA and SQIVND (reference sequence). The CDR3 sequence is CASSGTEWEPQHF. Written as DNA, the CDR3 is TGTGCCAGTAGTGGGACGGAGTGGGAGCCCCAGCATTTT.

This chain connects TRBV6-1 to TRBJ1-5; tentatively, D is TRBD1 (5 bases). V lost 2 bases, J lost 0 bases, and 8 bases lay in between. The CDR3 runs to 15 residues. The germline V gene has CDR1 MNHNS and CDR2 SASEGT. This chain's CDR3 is CASSEKGYSNQPQHF. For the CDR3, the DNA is TGTGCCAGCAGTGAAAAGGGGTATAGCAATCAGCCCCAGCATTTT.

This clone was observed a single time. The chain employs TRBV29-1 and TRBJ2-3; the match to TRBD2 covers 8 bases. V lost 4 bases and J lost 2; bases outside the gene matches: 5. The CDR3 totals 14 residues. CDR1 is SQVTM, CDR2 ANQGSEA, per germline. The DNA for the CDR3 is TGCAGCGTTGTGGGTAGCGGGGACACAGATACGCAGTATTTT. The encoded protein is CSVVGSGDTDTQYF.

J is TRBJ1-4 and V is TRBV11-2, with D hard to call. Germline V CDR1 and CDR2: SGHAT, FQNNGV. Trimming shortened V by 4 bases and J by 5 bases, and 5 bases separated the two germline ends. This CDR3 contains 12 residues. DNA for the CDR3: TGTGCCAGCAGCTCCCAAAATGAAAAACTGTTTTTT. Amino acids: CASSSQNEKLFF.